The sequence of this T cell receptor beta chain was determined in a study of blood T cell repertoires in COVID-19. Overall study: From T cells, B-cell-depleted T cells, or PBMCs came the material, which was cDNA or gDNA.

As processed by the authors: By means of reference gene primer amplification, nucleated cell counts were estimated. Assay: immunoSEQ multiplex PCR; the TCRdb copy retains only in-frame clones and omits some. V and J calls and clone size are given by that table; D and trimming were obtained from the DNA. The data show about 200,000 clones, over 80% seen once. The specimen sequenced was peripheral blood. This TCR came from a man between 40 and 49 years old with acute or convalescent COVID-19.

CDR3 loop: CSVGQGQATEAFF. CDR3 nucleotide sequence: TGCAGCGTAGGACAGGGACAGGCCACTGAAGCTTTCTTT. V gene TRBV29-1 combines with J gene TRBJ1-1; 8 nucleotides match TRBD1. The V gene's germline CDR1 is SQVTM and CDR2 ANQGSEA. The trim removed 6 bases at V and 4 bases at J, leaving 7 bases unmatched. This CDR3 region has 13 residues.